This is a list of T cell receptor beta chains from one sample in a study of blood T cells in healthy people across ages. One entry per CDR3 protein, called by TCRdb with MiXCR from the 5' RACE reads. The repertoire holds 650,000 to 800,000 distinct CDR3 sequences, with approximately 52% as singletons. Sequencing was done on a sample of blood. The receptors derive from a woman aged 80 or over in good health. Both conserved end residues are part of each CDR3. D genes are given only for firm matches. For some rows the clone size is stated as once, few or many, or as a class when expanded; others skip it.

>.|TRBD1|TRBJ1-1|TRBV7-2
TGTGCCAGCAGCTACGGACAGGGATCGGGCACTGAAGCTTTCTTT
CASSYGQGSGTEAFF
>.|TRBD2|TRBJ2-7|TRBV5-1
TGCGCCAGCAGCTTGAGACTAGCGGGAGTCGAAGGCGGCGAGCAGTACTTC
CASSLRLAGVEGGEQYF
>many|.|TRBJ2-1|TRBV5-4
TGTGCCAGCATGAGTGGGGCCAACTCCTACAATGAGCAGTTCTTC
CASMSGANSYNEQFF
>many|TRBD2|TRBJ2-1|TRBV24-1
TGTGCCACCAGTGATTCCCCCGGGCTAGCGGCCTACAATGAGCAGTTCTTC
CATSDSPGLAAYNEQFF
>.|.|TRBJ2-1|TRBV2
TGTGCCAGCAGTCGGACTGGGTCCGACAATGAGCAGTTCTTC
CASSRTGSDNEQFF
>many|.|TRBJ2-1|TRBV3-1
TGTGCCAGCAGCCCCCAATTTAAAGACAATGAGCAGTTCTTC
CASSPQFKDNEQFF
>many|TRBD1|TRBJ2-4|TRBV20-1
TGCAGTGCCATAAACAGGGGTAGCGCGAACATTCAGTACTTC
CSAINRGSANIQYF
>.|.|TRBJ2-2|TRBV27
TGTGCCAGCAAAAGGTCCGGGGAGCTGTTTTTT
CASKRSGELFF
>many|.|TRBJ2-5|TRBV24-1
TGTGCCACCAGTGATTCAGCTAGCGACCAAGAGACCCAGTACTTC
CATSDSASDQETQYF
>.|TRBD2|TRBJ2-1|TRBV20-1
TGCAGTGCTATTTTACTAGCGGGAGAGAATGAGCAGTTCTTC
CSAILLAGENEQFF
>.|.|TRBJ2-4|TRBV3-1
TGTGCCAGCAGCCGCCTAGGGGTAGCCAAAAACATTCAGTACTTC
CASSRLGVAKNIQYF
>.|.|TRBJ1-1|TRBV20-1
TGCAGCTACATCGGGGGGGCTGTGAACACTGAAGCTTTCTTT
CSYIGGAVNTEAFF
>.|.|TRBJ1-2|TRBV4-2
TGTGCCAGCAGCCAAGATTTAGGGTCTCGGGACTATGGCTACACCTTC
CASSQDLGSRDYGYTF
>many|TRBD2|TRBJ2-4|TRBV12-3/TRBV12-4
TGTGCCAGCAGCCGCGGGAGTGCGTCCAAAAACATTCAGTACTTC
CASSRGSASKNIQYF
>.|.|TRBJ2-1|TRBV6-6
TGTGCCAGCGGTTACGGGGGACAGACTCCCTCCTACGAGCAGTTCTTC
CASGYGGQTPSYEQFF
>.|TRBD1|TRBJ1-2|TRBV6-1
TGTGCCAGCAGTGATTCAGGGGGCGCTAACTATGGCTACACCTTC
CASSDSGGANYGYTF
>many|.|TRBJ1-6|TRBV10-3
TGTGCCATCAGTGAATCTGGGTATAATTCACCCCTCCACTTT
CAISESGYNSPLHF
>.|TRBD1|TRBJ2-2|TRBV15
TGTGCCACCAGCAGAGATCTGACAGGGCCCGGGGAGCTGTTTTTT
CATSRDLTGPGELFF